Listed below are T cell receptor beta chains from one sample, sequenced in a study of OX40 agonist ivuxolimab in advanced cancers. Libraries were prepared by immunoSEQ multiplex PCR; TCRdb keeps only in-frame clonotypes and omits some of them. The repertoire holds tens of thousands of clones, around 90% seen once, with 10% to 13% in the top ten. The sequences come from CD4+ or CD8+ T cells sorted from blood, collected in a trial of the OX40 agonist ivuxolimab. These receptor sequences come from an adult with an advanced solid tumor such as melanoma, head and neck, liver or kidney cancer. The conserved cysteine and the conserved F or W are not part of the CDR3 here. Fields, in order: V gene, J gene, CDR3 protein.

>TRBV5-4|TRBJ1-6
ASSSPKGANSPLH
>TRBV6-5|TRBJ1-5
ASSLNRLSNQPQH
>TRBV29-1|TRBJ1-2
SVDWGIYGYT
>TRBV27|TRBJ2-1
ASSLEPGLAGAYNEQF
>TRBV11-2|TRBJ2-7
ASSLDRTGYYEQY
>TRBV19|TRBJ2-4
ASSTPGLHNIQY
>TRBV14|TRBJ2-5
ASSPRREMGETQY
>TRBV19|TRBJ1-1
ASSSRFGEAF
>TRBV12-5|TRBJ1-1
ASGLEAGGYTEAF
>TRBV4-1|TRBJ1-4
ASSSRQENEKLF
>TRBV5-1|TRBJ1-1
ASSVTGNTEAF
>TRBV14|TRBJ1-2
ASSQDRTFQEDYGYT
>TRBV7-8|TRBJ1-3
ASSTRSGSGNTIY
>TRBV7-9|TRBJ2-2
ASTPRGAATGELF
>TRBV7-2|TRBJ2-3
ASSFTDTQY